This record concerns one TCR beta chain sequence. The data derive from a study of PD-L1 blockade in urothelial cancer. Study-level information: Patients commenced atezolizumab in about 2014, and it was given at 1,200 mg intravenously every 3 weeks. Analysis of blood occurred 3 weeks (second dose) and 6 weeks after treatment start.

The method was immunoSEQ multiplex PCR; TCRdb's version includes in-frame clones alone and lacks a portion of them. Here the sample spans some 76,000 clones, approximately 91% being singletons. CDR3 size: 15 residues. The diagnosis in patients was locally advanced or metastatic urothelial carcinoma. Peripheral blood mononuclear cells were collected from every patient before and during treatment, yielding between 1 and 8 samples per patient. The chain uses TRBV21-1 and TRBJ1-5. TRBV21-1 is a known pseudogene. The receptor was derived from a man aged 60-69 years with urothelial cancer. The sample was PBMCs, taken around atezolizumab (anti-PD-L1) treatment. CDR3 DNA sequence: TGTGCCAGGGGGGGACGGGGGTTCGGCAATCAGCCCCAGCATTTT. It translates to CARGGRGFGNQPQHF.